This paragraph covers one T cell receptor beta chain sequence. Using immunoSEQ multiplex PCR, the repertoire was profiled, and TCRdb retains in-frame clones only, with some absent. The table has fewer than 250,000 clones, just under 85% seen once; the top ten hold 7.6%. The data were taken from a study of blood T cell repertoires in COVID-19. Study summary: T cells, B-cell-depleted T cells, or PBMCs provided the cDNA or gDNA that served as material.

CDR3 length: 11 residues. The germline V gene encodes CDR1 MDHEN and CDR2 SYDVKM. V was trimmed by 6 bases and J by 8 bases, leaving 10 bases between them. The chain is built from TRBV28 and TRBJ1-2; no firm D call. Sequenced input: peripheral blood. This receptor was identified in a woman in her forties or fifties with active or convalescent COVID-19. The DNA for the CDR3 is TGTGCCAGCAGCGCGGTAGGAGGCTACACCTTC. It codes for CASSAVGGYTF.